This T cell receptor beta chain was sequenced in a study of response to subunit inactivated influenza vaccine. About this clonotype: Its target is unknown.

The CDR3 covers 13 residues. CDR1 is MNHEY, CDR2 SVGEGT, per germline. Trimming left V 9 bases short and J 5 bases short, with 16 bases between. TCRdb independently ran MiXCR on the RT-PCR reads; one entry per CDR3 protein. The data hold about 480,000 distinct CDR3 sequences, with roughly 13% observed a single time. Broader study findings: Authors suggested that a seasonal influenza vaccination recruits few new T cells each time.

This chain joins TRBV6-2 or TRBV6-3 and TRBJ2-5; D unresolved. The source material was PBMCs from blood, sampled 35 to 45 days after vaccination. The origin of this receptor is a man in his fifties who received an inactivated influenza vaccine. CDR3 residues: CASHDQRRETQYF. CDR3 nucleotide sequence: TGTGCCAGTCACGACCAACGAAGGGAGACCCAGTACTTC.